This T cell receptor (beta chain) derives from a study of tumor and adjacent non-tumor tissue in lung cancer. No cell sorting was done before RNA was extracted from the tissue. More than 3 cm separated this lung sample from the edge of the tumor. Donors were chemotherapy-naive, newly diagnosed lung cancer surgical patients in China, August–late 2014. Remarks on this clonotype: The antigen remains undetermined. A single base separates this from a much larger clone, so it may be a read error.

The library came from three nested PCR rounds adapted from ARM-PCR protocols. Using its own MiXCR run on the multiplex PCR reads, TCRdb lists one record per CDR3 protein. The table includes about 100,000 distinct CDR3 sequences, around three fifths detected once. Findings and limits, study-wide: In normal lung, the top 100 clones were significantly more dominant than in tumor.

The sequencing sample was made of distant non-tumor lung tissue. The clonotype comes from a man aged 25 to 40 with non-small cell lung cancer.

CDR3 sequence (DNA): TGTGCCAGCAGTGTTTACTGGAGTGAGCAGTTCTTC. Protein: CASSVYWSEQFF. The chain carries TRBV12-3 or TRBV12-4 and TRBJ2-1; D uncertain. This CDR3 region has 12 residues. With 5 bases removed from V and 9 bases from J, the gap between germline ends came to 11 bases.